This TCR beta chain was sequenced for a study of STAT5B mutations in CD4+ large granular lymphocyte leukemia. Sequencing was performed with immunoSEQ multiplex PCR; in TCRdb, only in-frame clones are kept and a portion is missing. Of 8,100 or so clones in the sample, about 70% were seen once. This clone was counted between two and nine times. Sequenced: PBMCs. The source is a woman aged 60-75 years with CD4+ T-cell large granular lymphocyte leukemia.

CDR3 nucleotides: TGCGCCAGCAGCTTGCGCTCTGGGGCCAACGTCCTGACTTTC. Translation: CASSLRSGANVLTF. The gene calls are TRBV5-1 and TRBJ2-6; D gene unclear. Trimming stripped 1 base from V and 0 bases from J, with 2 bases between. The CDR3 contains 14 residues. CDR1 is SGHRS and CDR2 is YFSETQ in the germline V gene.